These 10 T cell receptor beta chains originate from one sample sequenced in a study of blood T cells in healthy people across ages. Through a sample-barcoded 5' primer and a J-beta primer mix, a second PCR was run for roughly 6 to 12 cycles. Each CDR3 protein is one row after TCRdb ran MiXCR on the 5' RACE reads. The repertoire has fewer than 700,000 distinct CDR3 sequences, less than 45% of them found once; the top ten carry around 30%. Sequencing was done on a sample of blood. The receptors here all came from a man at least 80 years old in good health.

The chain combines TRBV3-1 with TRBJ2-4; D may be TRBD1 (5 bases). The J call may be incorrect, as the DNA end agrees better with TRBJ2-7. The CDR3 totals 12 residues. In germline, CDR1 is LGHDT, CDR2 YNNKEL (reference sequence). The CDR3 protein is CASRDNIYEQYF. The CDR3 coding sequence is TGTGCCAGCAGGGACAACATCTACGAGCAGTACTTC.

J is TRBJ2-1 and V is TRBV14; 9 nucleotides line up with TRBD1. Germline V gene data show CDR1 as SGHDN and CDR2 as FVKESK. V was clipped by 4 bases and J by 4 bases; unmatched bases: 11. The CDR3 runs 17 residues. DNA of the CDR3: TGTGCCAGCAGCCCCCGTAGGACAGGGGTGTCGTACAATGAGCAGTTCTTC. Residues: CASSPRRTGVSYNEQFF.

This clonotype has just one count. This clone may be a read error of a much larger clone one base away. The CDR3 here is CASSQRTDPAEQYF. CDR3 coding DNA: TGTGCCAGCAGCCAAAGGACAGATCCCGCCGAGCAGTACTTC. V usage is TRBV7-2 and J usage is TRBJ2-4; tentative D call: TRBD1 (6 bases). TRBJ2-7 explains the end of the DNA better; the J call may be wrong. The CDR3 covers 14 residues. CDR1 and CDR2 (germline): SGHTA, FQGNSA.

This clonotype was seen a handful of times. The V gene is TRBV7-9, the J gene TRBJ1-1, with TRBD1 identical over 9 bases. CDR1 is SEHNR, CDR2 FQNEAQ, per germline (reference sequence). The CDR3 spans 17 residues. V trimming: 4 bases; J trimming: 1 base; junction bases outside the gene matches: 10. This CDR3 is CASSSTGTGRGNTEAFF. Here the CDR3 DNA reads TGTGCCAGCAGCTCGACCGGGACAGGGAGGGGGAACACTGAAGCTTTCTTT.

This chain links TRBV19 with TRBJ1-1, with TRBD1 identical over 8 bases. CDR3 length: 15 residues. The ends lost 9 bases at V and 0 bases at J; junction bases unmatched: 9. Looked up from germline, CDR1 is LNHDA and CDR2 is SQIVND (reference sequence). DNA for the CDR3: TGTGCCAGCAAGACAGGGGTTACCATGAACACTGAAGCTTTCTTT. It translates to CASKTGVTMNTEAFF.

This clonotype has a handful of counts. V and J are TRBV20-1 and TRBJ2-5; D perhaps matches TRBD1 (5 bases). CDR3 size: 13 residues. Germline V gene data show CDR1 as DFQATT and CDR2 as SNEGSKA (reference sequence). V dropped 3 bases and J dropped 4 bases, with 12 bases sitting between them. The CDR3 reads CSASGAAGETQYF. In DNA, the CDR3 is TGCAGTGCTAGTGGGGCCGCAGGAGAGACCCAGTACTTC.

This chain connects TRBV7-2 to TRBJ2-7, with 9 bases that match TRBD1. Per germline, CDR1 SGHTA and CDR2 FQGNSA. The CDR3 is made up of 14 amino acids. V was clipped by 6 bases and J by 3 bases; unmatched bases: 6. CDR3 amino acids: CASSRPGQGYEQYF. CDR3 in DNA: TGTGCCAGCAGTCGACCGGGACAGGGCTACGAGCAGTACTTC.

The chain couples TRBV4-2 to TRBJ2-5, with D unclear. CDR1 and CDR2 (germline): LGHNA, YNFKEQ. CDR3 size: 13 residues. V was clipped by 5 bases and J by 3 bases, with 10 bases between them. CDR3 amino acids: CASSSRTEETQYF. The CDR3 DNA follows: TGTGCCAGCAGCTCTCGGACGGAAGAGACCCAGTACTTC.

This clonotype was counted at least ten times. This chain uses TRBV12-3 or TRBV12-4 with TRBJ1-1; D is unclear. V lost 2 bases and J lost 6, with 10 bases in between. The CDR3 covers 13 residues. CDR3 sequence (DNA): TGTGCCAGCAGTTTAAGAGGTATCCCTGAAGCTTTCTTT. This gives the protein CASSLRGIPEAFF.

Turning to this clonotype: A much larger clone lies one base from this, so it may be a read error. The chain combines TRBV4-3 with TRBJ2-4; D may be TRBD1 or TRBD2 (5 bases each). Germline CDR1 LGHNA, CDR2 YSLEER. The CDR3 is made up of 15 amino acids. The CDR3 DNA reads TGCGCCAGCAGCCAAGATCGGGGCATTACAAGCGAGCAGCACTTC. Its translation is CASSQDRGITSEQHF.